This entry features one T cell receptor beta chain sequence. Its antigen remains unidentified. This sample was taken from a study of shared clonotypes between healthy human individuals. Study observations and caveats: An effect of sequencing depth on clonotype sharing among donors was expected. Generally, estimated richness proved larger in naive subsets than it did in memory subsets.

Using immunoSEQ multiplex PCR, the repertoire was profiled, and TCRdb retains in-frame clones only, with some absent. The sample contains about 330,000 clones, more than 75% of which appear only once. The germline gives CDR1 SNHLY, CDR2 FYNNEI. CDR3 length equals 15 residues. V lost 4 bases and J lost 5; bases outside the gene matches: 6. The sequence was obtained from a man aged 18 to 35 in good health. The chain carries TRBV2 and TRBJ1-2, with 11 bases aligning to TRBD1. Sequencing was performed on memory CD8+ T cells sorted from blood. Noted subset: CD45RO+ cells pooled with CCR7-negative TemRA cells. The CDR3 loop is CASSGSDRGRYGYTF. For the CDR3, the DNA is TGTGCCAGCAGTGGATCGGACAGGGGGCGATATGGCTACACCTTC.